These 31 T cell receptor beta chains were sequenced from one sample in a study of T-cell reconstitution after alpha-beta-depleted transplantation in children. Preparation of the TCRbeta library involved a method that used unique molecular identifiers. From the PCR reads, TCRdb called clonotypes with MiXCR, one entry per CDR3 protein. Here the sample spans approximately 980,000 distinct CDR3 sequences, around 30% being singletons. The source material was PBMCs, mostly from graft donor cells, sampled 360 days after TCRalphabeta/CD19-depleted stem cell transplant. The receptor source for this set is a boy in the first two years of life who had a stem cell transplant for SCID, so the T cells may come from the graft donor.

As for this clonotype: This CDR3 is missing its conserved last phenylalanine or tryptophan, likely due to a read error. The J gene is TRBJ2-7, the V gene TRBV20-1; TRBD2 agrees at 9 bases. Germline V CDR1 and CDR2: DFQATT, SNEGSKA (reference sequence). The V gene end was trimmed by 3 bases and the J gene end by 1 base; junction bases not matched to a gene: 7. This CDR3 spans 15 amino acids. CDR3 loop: CSARAPAGGSYEQYY. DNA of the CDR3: TGCAGTGCTAGGGCTCCAGCGGGGGGATCCTACGAGCAGTACTAC.

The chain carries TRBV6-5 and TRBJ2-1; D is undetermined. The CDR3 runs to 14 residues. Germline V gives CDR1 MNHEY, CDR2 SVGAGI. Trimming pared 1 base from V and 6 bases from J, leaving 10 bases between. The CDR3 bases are TGTGCCAGCAGTTACTTGGGTCTGCTCAATGAGCAGTTCTTC. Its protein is CASSYLGLLNEQFF.

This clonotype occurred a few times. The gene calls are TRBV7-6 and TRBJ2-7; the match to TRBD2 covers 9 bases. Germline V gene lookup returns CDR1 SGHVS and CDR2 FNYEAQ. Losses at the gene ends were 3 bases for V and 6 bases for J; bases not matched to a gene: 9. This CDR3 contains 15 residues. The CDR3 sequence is CASSLGGLAYGEQYF. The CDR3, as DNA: TGTGCCAGCAGCTTGGGTGGACTAGCGTACGGCGAGCAGTACTTC.

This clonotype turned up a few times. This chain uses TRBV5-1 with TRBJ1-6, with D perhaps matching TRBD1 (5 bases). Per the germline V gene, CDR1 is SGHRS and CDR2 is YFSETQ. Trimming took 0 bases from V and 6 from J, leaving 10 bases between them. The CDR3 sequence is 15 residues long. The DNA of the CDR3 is TGCGCCAGCAGCTTGGGGACAACTCCTAATTCACCCCTCCACTTT. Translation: CASSLGTTPNSPLHF. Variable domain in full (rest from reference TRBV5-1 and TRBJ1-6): KAGVTQTPRYLIKTRGQQVTLSCSPISGHRSVSWYQQTPGQGLQFLFEYFSETQRNKGNFPGRFSGRQFSNSRSEMNVSTLELGDSALYLCASSLGTTPNSPLHFGNGTRLTVT.

This chain's CDR3 is CASRVQGENIQYF. CDR3 in DNA: TGTGCCAGCAGGGTACAGGGTGAAAACATTCAGTACTTC. The rearrangement uses TRBV25-1 and TRBJ2-4, with D maybe TRBD1 (6 bases). The V gene's germline CDR1 is MGHDK and CDR2 SYGVNS. CDR3 length equals 13 residues. V gave up 6 bases and J gave up 5 bases, with 11 bases separating them.

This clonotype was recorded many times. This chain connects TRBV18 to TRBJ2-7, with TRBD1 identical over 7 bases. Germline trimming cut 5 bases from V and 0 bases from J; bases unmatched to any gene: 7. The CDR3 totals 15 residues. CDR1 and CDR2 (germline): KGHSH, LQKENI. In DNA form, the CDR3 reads TGTGCCAGCTCATCAGGGACAGCGAGCTCCTACGAGCAGTACTTC. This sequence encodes CASSSGTASSYEQYF. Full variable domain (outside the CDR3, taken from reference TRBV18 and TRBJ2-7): NAGVMQNPRHLVRRRGQEARLRCSPMKGHSHVYWYRQLPEEGLKFMVYLQKENIIDESGMPKERFSAEFPKEGPSILRIQQVVRGDSAAYFCASSSGTASSYEQYFGPGTRLTVT.

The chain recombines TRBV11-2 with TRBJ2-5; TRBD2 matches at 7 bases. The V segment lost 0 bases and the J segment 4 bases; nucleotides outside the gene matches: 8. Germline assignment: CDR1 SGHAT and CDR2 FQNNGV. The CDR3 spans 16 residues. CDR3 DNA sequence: TGTGCCAGCAGCTTAGAAGGGCGGGGAGGGCGAGAGACCCAGTACTTC. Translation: CASSLEGRGGRETQYF.

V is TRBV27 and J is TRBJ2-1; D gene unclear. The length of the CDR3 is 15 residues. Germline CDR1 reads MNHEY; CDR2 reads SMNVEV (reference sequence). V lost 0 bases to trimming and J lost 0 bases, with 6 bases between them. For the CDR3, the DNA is TGTGCCAGCAGTTTATCTCGCAGCTCCTACAATGAGCAGTTCTTC. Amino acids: CASSLSRSSYNEQFF.

CDR3 region: CASSQAWDNEQFF. The CDR3 DNA follows: TGTGCCAGCAGTCAGGCCTGGGACAATGAGCAGTTCTTC. The rearrangement uses TRBV28 and TRBJ2-1; the D is unclear. The germline V gene has CDR1 MDHEN and CDR2 SYDVKM. Trimming took off 5 bases at V and 5 bases at J, with 10 bases between the two ends. The CDR3 sequence is 13 residues long.

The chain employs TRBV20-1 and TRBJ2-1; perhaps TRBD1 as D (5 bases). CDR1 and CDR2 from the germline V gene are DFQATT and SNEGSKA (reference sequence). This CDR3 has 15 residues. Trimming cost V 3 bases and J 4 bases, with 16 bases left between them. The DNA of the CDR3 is TGCAGTGCTAGGGCCCCAGGGTGGCCGTACAATGAGCAGTTCTTC. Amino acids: CSARAPGWPYNEQFF.

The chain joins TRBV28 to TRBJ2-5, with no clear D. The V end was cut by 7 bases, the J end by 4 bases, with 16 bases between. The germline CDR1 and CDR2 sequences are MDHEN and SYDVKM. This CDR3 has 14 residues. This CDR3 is CASTFTAAGETQYF. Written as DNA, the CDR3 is TGTGCCAGCACCTTCACGGCGGCTGGAGAGACCCAGTACTTC.

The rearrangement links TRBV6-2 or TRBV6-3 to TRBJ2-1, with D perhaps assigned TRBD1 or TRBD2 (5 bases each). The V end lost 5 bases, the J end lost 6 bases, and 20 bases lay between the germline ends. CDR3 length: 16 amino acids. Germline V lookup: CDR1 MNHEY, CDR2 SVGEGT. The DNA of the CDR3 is TGTGCCAGCAGTCCCCATTCGGGGCCTCGAAGCAATGAGCAGTTCTTC. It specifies CASSPHSGPRSNEQFF.

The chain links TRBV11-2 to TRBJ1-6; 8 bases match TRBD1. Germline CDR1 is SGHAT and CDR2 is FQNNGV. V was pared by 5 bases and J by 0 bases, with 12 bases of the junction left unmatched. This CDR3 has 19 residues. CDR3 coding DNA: TGTGCCAGCAGCCTCCGTGGGCACAGGGGGAGCTCCTATAATTCACCCCTCCACTTT. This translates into CASSLRGHRGSSYNSPLHF. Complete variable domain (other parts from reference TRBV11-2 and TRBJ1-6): EAGVAQSPRYKIIEKRQSVAFWCNPISGHATLYWYQQILGQGPKLLIQFQNNGVVDDSQLPKDRFSAERLKGVDSTLKIQPAKLEDSAVYLCASSLRGHRGSSYNSPLHFGNGTRLTVT.

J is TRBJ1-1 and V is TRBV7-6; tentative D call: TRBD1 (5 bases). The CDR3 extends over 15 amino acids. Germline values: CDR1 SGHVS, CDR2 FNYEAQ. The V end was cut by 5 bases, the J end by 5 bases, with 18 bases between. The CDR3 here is CASSGAGRTRTEAFF. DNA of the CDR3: TGTGCCAGCAGCGGGGCAGGCCGCACCAGAACTGAAGCTTTCTTT.

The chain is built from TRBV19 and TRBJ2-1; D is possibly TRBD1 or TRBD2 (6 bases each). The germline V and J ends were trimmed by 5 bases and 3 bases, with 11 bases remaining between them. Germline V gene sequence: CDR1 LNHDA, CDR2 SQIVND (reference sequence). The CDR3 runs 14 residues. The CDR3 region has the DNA TGTGCCAGTAGTTGGGGGGCGAGCTACAATGAGCAGTTCTTC. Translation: CASSWGASYNEQFF.

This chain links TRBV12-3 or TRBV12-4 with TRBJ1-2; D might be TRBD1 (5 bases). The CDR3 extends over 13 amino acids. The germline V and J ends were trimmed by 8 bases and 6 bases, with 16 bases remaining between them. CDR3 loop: CASSPQEMNGYTF. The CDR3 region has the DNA TGTGCCAGCTCTCCACAGGAGATGAATGGCTACACCTTC.

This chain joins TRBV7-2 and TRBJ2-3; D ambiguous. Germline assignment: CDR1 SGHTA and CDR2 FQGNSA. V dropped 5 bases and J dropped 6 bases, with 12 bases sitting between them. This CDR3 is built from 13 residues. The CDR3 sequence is CASSPYSADTQYF. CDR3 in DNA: TGTGCCAGCAGCCCCTACTCGGCGGATACGCAGTATTTT. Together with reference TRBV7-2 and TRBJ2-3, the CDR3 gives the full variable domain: GAGVSQSPSNKVTEKGKDVELRCDPISGHTALYWYRQSLGQGLEFLIYFQGNSAPDKSGLPSDRFSAERTGGSVSTLTIQRTQQEDSAVYLCASSPYSADTQYFGPGTRLTVL.

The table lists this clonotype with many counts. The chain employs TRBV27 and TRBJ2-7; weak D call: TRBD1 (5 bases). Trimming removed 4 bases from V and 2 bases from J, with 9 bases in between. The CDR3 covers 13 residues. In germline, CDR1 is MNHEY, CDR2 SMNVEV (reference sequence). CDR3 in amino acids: CASSWGGAYEQYF. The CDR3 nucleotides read TGTGCCAGCAGTTGGGGCGGTGCCTACGAGCAGTACTTC.

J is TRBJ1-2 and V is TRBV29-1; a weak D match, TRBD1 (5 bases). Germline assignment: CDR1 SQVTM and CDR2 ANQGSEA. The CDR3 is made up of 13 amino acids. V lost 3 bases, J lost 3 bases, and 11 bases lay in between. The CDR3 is CSVEGREDYGYTF. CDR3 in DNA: TGCAGCGTTGAGGGCAGGGAGGACTATGGCTACACCTTC.

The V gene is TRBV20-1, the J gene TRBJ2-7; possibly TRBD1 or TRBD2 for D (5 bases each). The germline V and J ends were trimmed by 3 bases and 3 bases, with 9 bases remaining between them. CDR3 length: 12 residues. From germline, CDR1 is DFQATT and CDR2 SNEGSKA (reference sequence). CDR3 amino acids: CSASGDDYEQYF. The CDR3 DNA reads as TGCAGTGCTAGTGGGGACGACTACGAGCAGTACTTC.

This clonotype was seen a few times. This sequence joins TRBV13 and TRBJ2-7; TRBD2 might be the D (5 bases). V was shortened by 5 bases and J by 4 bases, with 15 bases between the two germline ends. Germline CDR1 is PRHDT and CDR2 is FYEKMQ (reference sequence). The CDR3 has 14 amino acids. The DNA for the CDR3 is TGTGCCAGCAGCCCTAGCACTAGAGTTTACGAGCAGTACTTC. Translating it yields CASSPSTRVYEQYF.

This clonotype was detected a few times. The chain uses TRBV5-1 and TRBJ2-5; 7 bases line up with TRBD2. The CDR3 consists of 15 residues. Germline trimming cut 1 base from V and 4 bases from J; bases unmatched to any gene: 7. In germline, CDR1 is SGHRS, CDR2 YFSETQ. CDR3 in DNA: TGCGCCAGCAGCTTGTGGGCCGGGGGGTCAGAGACCCAGTACTTC. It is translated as CASSLWAGGSETQYF. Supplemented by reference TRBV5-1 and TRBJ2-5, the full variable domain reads KAGVTQTPRYLIKTRGQQVTLSCSPISGHRSVSWYQQTPGQGLQFLFEYFSETQRNKGNFPGRFSGRQFSNSRSEMNVSTLELGDSALYLCASSLWAGGSETQYFGPGTRLLVL.

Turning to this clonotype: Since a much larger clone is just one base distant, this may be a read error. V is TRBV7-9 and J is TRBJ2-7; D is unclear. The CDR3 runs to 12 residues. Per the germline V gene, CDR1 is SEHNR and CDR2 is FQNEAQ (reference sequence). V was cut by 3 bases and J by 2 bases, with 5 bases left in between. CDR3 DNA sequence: TGTGCCAGCAGCTTTGTCACCTACGAGCAGTACTTC. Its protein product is CASSFVTYEQYF.

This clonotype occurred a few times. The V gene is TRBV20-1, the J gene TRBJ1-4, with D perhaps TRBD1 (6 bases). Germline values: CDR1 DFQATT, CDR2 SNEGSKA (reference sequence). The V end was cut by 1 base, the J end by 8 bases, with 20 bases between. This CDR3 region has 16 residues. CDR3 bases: TGCAGTGCTAGAGCTTTTGGTTTGGGGACACCCGAAAAACTGTTTTTT. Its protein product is CSARAFGLGTPEKLFF.

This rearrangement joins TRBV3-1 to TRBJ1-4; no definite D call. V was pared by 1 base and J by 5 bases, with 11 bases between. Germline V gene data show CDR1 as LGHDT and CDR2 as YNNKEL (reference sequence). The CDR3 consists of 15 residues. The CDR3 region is CASSQADVRNEKLFF. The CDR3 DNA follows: TGTGCCAGCAGCCAAGCGGACGTCCGGAATGAAAAACTGTTTTTT. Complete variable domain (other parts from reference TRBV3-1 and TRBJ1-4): DTAVSQTPKYLVTQMGNDKSIKCEQNLGHDTMYWYKQDSKKFLKIMFSYNNKELIINETVPNRFSPKSPDKAHLNLHINSLELGDSAVYFCASSQADVRNEKLFFGSGTQLSVL.

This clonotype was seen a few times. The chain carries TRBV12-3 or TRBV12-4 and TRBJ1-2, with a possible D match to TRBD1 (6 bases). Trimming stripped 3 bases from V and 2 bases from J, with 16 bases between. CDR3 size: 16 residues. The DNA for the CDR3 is TGTGCCAGCAGTTTGAGGATCAGGGGCCCCAACTATGGCTACACCTTC. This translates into CASSLRIRGPNYGYTF.

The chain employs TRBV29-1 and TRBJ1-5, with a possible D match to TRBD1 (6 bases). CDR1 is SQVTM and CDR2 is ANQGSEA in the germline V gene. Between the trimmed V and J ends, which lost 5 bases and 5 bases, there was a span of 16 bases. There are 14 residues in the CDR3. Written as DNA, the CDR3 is TGCAGCGTTCGGGAGACAGGAGCAGATCAGCCCCAGCATTTT. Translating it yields CSVRETGADQPQHF.

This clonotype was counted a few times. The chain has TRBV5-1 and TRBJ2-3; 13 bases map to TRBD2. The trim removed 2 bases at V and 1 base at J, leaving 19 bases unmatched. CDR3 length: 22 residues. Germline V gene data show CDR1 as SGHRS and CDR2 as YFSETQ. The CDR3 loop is CASSFQPGLAGSGAQRTDTQYF. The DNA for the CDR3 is TGCGCCAGCAGCTTTCAGCCGGGACTAGCGGGATCTGGGGCCCAGCGCACAGATACGCAGTATTTT.

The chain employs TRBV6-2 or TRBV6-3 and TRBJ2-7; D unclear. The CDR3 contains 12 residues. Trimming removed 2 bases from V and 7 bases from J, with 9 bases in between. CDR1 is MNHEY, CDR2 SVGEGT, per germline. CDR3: CASSYPDLEQYF. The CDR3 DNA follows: TGTGCCAGCAGTTACCCCGACCTAGAGCAGTACTTC.

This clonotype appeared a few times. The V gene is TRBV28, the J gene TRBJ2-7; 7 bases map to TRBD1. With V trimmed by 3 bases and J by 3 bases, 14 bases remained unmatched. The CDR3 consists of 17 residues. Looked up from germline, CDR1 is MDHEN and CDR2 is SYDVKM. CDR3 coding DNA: TGTGCCAGCAGTTTGGGACAGACCGACCTTATCTTCTACGAGCAGTACTTC. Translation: CASSLGQTDLIFYEQYF.

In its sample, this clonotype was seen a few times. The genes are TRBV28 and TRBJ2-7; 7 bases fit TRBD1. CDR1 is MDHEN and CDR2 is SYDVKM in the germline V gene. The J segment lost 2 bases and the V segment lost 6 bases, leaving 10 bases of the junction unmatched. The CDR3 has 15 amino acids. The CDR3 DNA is TGTGCCAGCAGGGAAACACAGGGGCTCACCTACGAGCAGTACTTC. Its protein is CASRETQGLTYEQYF.